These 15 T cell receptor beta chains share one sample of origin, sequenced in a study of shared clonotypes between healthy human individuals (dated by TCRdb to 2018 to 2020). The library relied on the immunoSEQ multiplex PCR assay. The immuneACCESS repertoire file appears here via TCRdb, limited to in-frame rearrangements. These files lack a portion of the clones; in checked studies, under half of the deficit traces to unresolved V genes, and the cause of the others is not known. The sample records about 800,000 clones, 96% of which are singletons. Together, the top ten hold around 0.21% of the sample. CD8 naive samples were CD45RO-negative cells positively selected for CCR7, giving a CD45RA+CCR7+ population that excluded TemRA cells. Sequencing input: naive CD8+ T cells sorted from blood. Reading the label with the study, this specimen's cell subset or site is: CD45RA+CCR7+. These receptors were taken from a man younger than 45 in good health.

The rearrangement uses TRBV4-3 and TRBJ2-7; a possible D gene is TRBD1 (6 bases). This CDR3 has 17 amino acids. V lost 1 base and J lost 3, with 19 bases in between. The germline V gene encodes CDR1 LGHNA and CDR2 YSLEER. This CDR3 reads CASSQGWRTGKDYEQYF. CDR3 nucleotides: TGCGCCAGCAGCCAAGGATGGAGAACAGGGAAGGACTACGAGCAGTACTTC.

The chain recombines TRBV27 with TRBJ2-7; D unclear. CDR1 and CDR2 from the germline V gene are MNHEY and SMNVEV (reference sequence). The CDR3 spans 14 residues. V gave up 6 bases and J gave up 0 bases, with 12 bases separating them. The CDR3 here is CASSPFDPSYEQYF. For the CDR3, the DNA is TGTGCCAGCAGCCCATTTGATCCCTCCTACGAGCAGTACTTC.

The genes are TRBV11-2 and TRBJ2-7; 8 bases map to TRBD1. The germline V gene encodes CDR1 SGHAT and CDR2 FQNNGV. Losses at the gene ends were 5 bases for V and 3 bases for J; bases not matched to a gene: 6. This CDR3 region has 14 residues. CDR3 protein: CASSHFGQGYEQYF. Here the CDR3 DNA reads TGTGCCAGCAGCCACTTCGGACAGGGCTACGAGCAGTACTTC.

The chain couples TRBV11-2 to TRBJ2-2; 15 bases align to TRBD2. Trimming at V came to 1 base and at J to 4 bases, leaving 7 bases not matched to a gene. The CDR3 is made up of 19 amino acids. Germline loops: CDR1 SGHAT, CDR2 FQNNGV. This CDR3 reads CASSLVLGLAGGRTGELFF. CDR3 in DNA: TGTGCCAGCAGCTTAGTTCTAGGACTAGCGGGAGGGCGCACCGGGGAGCTGTTTTTT.

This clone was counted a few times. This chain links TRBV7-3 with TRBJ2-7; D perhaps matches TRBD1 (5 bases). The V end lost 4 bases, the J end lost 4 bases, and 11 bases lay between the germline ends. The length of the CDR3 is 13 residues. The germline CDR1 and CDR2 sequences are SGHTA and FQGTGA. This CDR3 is CASSSWGGYEQYF. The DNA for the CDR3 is TGTGCCAGCAGCTCTTGGGGCGGATACGAGCAGTACTTC.

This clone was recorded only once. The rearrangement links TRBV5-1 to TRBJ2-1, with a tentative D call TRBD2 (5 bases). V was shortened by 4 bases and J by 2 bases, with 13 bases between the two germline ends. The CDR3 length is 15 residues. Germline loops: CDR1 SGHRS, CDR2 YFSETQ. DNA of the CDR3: TGCGCCAGCAGCAATAGGTCGGGAACCTACAATGAGCAGTTCTTC. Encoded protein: CASSNRSGTYNEQFF.

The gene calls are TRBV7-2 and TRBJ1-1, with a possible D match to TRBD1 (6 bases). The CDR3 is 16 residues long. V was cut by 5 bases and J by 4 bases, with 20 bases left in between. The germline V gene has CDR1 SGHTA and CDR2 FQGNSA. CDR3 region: CASSQGPPGAPTEAFF. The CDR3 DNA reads TGTGCCAGCAGCCAGGGACCTCCGGGGGCGCCCACTGAAGCTTTCTTT.

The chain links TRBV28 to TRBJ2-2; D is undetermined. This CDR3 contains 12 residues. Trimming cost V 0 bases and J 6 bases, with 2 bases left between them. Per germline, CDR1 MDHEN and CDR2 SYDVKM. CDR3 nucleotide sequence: TGTGCCAGCAGTTTATGGGCCGGGGAGCTGTTTTTT. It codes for CASSLWAGELFF. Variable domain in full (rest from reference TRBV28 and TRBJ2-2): DVKVTQSSRYLVKRTGEKVFLECVQDMDHENMFWYRQDPGLGLRLIYFSYDVKMKEKGDIPEGYSVSREKKERFSLILESASTNQTSMYLCASSLWAGELFFGEGSRLTVL.

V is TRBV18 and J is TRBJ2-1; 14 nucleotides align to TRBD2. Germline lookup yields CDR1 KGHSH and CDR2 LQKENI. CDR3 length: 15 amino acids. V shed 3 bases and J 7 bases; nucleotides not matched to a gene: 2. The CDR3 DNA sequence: TGTGCCAGCTCACCCGGGACTAGCGGGAGAAATGAGCAGTTCTTC. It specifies CASSPGTSGRNEQFF. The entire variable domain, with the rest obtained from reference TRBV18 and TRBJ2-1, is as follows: NAGVMQNPRHLVRRRGQEARLRCSPMKGHSHVYWYRQLPEEGLKFMVYLQKENIIDESGMPKERFSAEFPKEGPSILRIQQVVRGDSAAYFCASSPGTSGRNEQFFGPGTRLTVL.

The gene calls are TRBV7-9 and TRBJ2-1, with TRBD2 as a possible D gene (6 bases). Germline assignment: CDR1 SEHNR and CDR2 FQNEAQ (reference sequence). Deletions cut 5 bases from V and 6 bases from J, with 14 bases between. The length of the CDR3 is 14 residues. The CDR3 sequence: CASSLGTFGNEQFF. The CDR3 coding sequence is TGTGCCAGCAGCCTCGGGACTTTCGGCAATGAGCAGTTCTTC.

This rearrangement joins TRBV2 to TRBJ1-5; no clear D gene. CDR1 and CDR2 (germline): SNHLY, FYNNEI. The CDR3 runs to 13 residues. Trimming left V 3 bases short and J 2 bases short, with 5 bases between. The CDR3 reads CASSDSGNQPQHF. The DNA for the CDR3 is TGTGCCAGCAGTGACAGTGGCAATCAGCCCCAGCATTTT.

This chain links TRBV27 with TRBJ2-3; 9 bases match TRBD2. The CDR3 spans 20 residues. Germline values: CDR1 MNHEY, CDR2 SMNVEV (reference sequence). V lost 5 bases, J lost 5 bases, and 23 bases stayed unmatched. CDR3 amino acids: CASSLQINLRGGGGEDTQYF. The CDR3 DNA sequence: TGTGCCAGCAGTCTCCAGATCAATCTCCGCGGGGGGGGCGGTGAAGATACGCAGTATTTT.

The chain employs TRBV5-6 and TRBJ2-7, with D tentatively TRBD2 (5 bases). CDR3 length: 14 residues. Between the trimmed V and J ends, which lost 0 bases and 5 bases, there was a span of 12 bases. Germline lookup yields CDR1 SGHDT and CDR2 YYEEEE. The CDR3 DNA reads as TGTGCCAGCAGCTTGGGACTAAACCGGAACGAGCAGTACTTC. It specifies CASSLGLNRNEQYF. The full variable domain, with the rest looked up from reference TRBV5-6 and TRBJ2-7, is DAGVTQSPTHLIKTRGQQVTLRCSPKSGHDTVSWYQQALGQGPQFIFQYYEEEERQRGNFPDRFSGHQFPNYSSELNVNALLLGDSALYLCASSLGLNRNEQYFGPGTRLTVT.

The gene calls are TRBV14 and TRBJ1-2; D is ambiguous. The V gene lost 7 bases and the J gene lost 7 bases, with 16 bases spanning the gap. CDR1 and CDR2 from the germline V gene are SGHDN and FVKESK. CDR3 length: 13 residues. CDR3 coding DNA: TGTGCCAGCAATAGTATAGGGAGCGGTGGCTACACCTTC. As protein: CASNSIGSGGYTF.

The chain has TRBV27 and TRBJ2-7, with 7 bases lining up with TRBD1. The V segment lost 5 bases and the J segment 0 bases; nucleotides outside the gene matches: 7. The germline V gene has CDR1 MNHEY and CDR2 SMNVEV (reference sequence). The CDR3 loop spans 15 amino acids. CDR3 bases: TGTGCCAGCAGTCGACGAGGACAGGCCTCCTACGAGCAGTACTTC. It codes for CASSRRGQASYEQYF.